The next 29 T cell receptor beta chains were all read from a single sample in a study of identical twins. One entry per CDR3 protein results from TCRdb running MiXCR on the 5' RACE reads. Among 500,000 to 700,000 distinct CDR3 sequences listed, around 7.4% were seen once. This same sample was also part of a study on yellow fever vaccine responses in identical twins.

The sample was PBMCs. These receptors all stem from a young woman in good health.

The genes are TRBV11-3 and TRBJ2-1; D may correspond to TRBD1 or TRBD2 (6 bases each). The CDR3 is 14 amino acids. The ends were cut back, 7 bases at V and 8 bases at J, with 18 bases in the middle. Per germline, CDR1 SGHNT and CDR2 YENEEA. This CDR3 is CASTLGGGSDEQFF. DNA of the CDR3: TGTGCCAGCACTCTCGGAGGGGGGAGCGATGAGCAGTTCTTC.

The J gene is TRBJ2-5, the V gene TRBV2; D tentatively fits TRBD1 or TRBD2 (5 bases each). The CDR3 spans 15 residues. V shed 8 bases and J shed 0 bases, with 16 bases lying between them. Germline-derived CDR1 and CDR2 are SNHLY and FYNNEI. This CDR3 reads CASLGTPQYQETQYF. CDR3 nucleotides: TGTGCCAGCCTGGGGACCCCCCAGTACCAAGAGACCCAGTACTTC.

V is TRBV5-1 and J is TRBJ2-5; TRBD2 matches 11 bases. V was clipped by 4 bases and J by 1 base; unmatched bases: 12. This CDR3 comprises 18 residues. The germline V gene has CDR1 SGHRS and CDR2 YFSETQ. CDR3 sequence reads: CASSPSQPGLAVQETQYF. As DNA, the CDR3 is TGCGCCAGCAGCCCAAGCCAACCGGGACTAGCGGTCCAAGAGACCCAGTACTTC.

This clonotype was picked up many times. This chain connects TRBV7-2 to TRBJ1-2, with 9 bases matching TRBD1. Germline V gene lookup returns CDR1 SGHTA and CDR2 FQGNSA. J gave up 2 bases and V 7 bases, and 5 bases lay outside the gene matches. The CDR3 length is 14 residues. The CDR3 nucleotides are TGTGCCAGCACCGGGACAGGGAAGAACTATGGCTACACCTTC. This sequence encodes CASTGTGKNYGYTF.

The V call is TRBV9, the J call TRBJ2-7; a weak D match, TRBD1 (6 bases). The CDR3 covers 14 residues. V lost 0 bases and J 6 bases, leaving 13 bases between the germline ends. Germline CDR1 SGDLS, CDR2 YYNGEE. The chain's CDR3 is CASSVGRTEREQYV. CDR3 nucleotide sequence: TGTGCCAGCAGCGTAGGGAGGACAGAACGCGAGCAGTACGTC.

The chain couples TRBV3-1 to TRBJ2-1, with D possibly matching TRBD1 (5 bases). The germline gives CDR1 LGHDT, CDR2 YNNKEL (reference sequence). The CDR3 has 14 residues. Trimming took off 4 bases at V and 8 bases at J, with 15 bases between the two ends. The CDR3 region is CASSRTTQGHEQFF. The CDR3 coding sequence is TGTGCCAGCAGCCGCACAACCCAGGGTCATGAGCAGTTCTTC.

This clonotype was found a few times. The rearrangement uses TRBV12-3 or TRBV12-4 and TRBJ2-7; 7 bases fit TRBD1. The CDR3 loop spans 16 amino acids. The V and J ends lost 6 bases and 0 bases, in that order; junction bases with no gene match: 11. CDR3 sequence: CASSPTDRSLSYEQYF. The DNA for the CDR3 is TGTGCCAGCAGCCCAACGGACAGGTCCCTCTCCTACGAGCAGTACTTC.

This clonotype was observed a handful of times. This chain's CDR3 is CASSRTSGVGNEQYF. CDR3 sequence (DNA): TGTGCCAGCAGTCGGACTAGCGGGGTGGGAAACGAGCAGTACTTC. V usage is TRBV12-3 or TRBV12-4 and J usage is TRBJ2-7; 12 bases match TRBD2. The CDR3 runs to 15 residues. V lost 5 bases and J lost 5; bases outside the gene matches: 7.

This chain connects TRBV6-1 to TRBJ1-1, with TRBD1 matching over 8 bases. CDR1 and CDR2 from the germline V gene are MNHNS and SASEGT. Trimming at V came to 4 bases and at J to 4 bases, leaving 17 bases not matched to a gene. CDR3 length: 18 residues. The CDR3 bases are TGTGCCAGCAGTGTGGAGGTACAGGGGGATGGGTATGCCACTGAAGCTTTCTTT. Translating gives CASSVEVQGDGYATEAFF.

This clonotype showed up many times. The V call is TRBV5-1, the J call TRBJ2-1; D remains ambiguous. Germline-derived CDR1 and CDR2 are SGHRS and YFSETQ. Between the trimmed V and J ends, which lost 0 bases and 0 bases, there was a span of 7 bases. CDR3 length equals 15 residues. The CDR3 protein is CASSLDSNSYNEQFF. In nucleotides, the CDR3 is TGCGCCAGCAGCTTGGACAGTAACTCCTACAATGAGCAGTTCTTC.

The CDR3 region has the DNA TGCGCCAGCAGTTCGAACGGAGGCTCCTACGAGCAGTACGTC. This codes for CASSSNGGSYEQYV. The chain is built from TRBV5-1 and TRBJ2-7; tentative D call: TRBD2 (5 bases). Germline CDR1 and CDR2: SGHRS and YFSETQ. V shed 5 bases and J shed 0 bases, with 12 bases lying between them. This CDR3 region has 14 residues.

This clonotype came up many times. The chain uses TRBV12-3 or TRBV12-4 and TRBJ2-5, with 7 bases aligning to TRBD2. The CDR3 totals 13 residues. V lost 3 bases and J lost 4; bases outside the gene matches: 2. The CDR3 loop reads CASSLRTRETQYF. CDR3 bases: TGTGCCAGCAGTTTGCGGACTAGAGAGACCCAGTACTTC.

This clonotype was recorded many times. This chain joins TRBV6-5 and TRBJ2-5; TRBD1 or TRBD2 may be the D gene (5 bases each). Trimming took off 2 bases at V and 5 bases at J, with 21 bases between the two ends. The CDR3 covers 17 residues. CDR1 is MNHEY and CDR2 is SVGAGI in the germline V gene. CDR3 bases: TGTGCCAGCAGTTACGGCGGGCCGGGACCAAAGGGGGAGACCCAGTACTTC. It encodes CASSYGGPGPKGETQYF.

This clonotype has more than one count but fewer than ten. The rearrangement joins TRBV12-5 to TRBJ2-3; the D gene is possibly TRBD2 (6 bases). Per germline, CDR1 LGHNT and CDR2 FRNRAP. Trimming cost V 0 bases and J 0 bases, with 10 bases left between them. This CDR3 spans 16 amino acids. The CDR3 DNA follows: TGTGCTAGTGGTTTGGTGTCCGGGACTAGCACAGATACGCAGTATTTT. This encodes CASGLVSGTSTDTQYF.

The V gene is TRBV20-1, the J gene TRBJ2-7; 7 nucleotides align to TRBD1. Germline CDR1 and CDR2: DFQATT and SNEGSKA (reference sequence). The CDR3 consists of 14 residues. V dropped 5 bases and J dropped 2; count of bases not matched to a gene: 9. The CDR3 DNA is TGCAGTGCTCTCGGACAGGTTCCTCCCTACGAGCAGTACTTC. Its protein product is CSALGQVPPYEQYF.

This clonotype was seen a handful of times. V is TRBV18 and J is TRBJ2-1; D is possibly TRBD1 (6 bases). From germline, CDR1 is KGHSH and CDR2 LQKENI. The CDR3 loop spans 16 amino acids. Trimming stripped 3 bases from V and 7 bases from J, with 19 bases between. The CDR3 reads CASSPGTLETLNEQFF. CDR3 in DNA: TGTGCCAGCTCACCGGGGACACTTGAAACACTGAATGAGCAGTTCTTC.

This clonotype was counted between two and nine times. The chain carries TRBV12-3 or TRBV12-4 and TRBJ1-5; D gene ambiguous. Trimming removed 2 bases from V and 2 bases from J, with 7 bases in between. The CDR3 length is 14 residues. CDR3: CASSLYQGNQPQHF. Written as DNA, the CDR3 is TGTGCCAGCAGTTTATACCAGGGCAATCAGCCCCAGCATTTT.

This clonotype appeared many times. The V and J genes are TRBV27 and TRBJ2-5; no reliable D call. Trimming removed 3 bases from V and 1 base from J, with 9 bases in between. This CDR3 spans 14 amino acids. Germline V CDR1 and CDR2: MNHEY, SMNVEV (reference sequence). CDR3 coding DNA: TGTGCCAGCAGTTTGGGGTGGGGCCAAGAGACCCAGTACTTC. Translating gives CASSLGWGQETQYF.

The table lists this clonotype with a few counts. V usage is TRBV5-1 and J usage is TRBJ2-1; D is undetermined. V lost 7 bases and J 1 base, leaving 15 bases between the germline ends. Germline V gene lookup returns CDR1 SGHRS and CDR2 YFSETQ. CDR3 length: 15 amino acids. The CDR3 spells CASVRSFGSYNEQFF. CDR3 bases: TGCGCCAGCGTGAGGTCGTTTGGGTCCTACAATGAGCAGTTCTTC.

This clonotype was counted many times. The rearrangement joins TRBV20-1 to TRBJ2-7; 7 bases are shared with TRBD2. The germline CDR1 and CDR2 sequences are DFQATT and SNEGSKA (reference sequence). The CDR3 loop spans 14 amino acids. V lost 3 bases, J lost 4 bases, and 9 bases stayed unmatched. This chain's CDR3 is CSASLAGVKYEQYF. The DNA for the CDR3 is TGCAGTGCTAGTTTAGCGGGCGTTAAGTACGAGCAGTACTTC.

The chain is built from TRBV29-1 and TRBJ2-7; D possibly corresponds to TRBD2 (7 bases). Germline V gene sequence: CDR1 SQVTM, CDR2 ANQGSEA. There are 13 residues in the CDR3. CDR3 bases: TGCAGAGATGAGGGGGGGACACACTACGAGCAGTACTTC. This codes for CRDEGGTHYEQYF.

This clonotype was observed a few times. V gene TRBV28 combines with J gene TRBJ2-7; 8 bases agree with TRBD1. Germline V lookup: CDR1 MDHEN, CDR2 SYDVKM. CDR3 length: 15 residues. V lost 5 bases to trimming and J lost 11 bases; unmatched junction nucleotides: 17. For the CDR3, the DNA is TGTGCCAGCAGTGGCAGGGCGGGACAGGACCCATACAAGTACGTC. Its translation is CASSGRAGQDPYKYV.

The genes are TRBV6-5 and TRBJ2-4; 11 nucleotides match TRBD2. V gave up 2 bases and J gave up 9 bases; unmatched junction bases: 6. The length of the CDR3 is 15 residues. Germline CDR1 reads MNHEY; CDR2 reads SVGAGI. The CDR3 is CASSYGWLAGGIQYF. CDR3 DNA: TGTGCCAGCAGTTACGGATGGCTAGCGGGAGGCATTCAGTACTTC.

The chain has TRBV11-2 and TRBJ2-7; TRBD1 agrees at 9 bases. Trimming took 4 bases from V and 4 from J; bases not matched to a gene: 8. The CDR3 has 15 amino acids. Germline values: CDR1 SGHAT, CDR2 FQNNGV. CDR3 loop: CASSSTGTGYYEQYF. CDR3 DNA sequence: TGTGCCAGCAGCTCCACCGGGACAGGGTATTACGAGCAGTACTTC. The whole variable domain, filled in from reference TRBV11-2 and TRBJ2-7, reads EAGVAQSPRYKIIEKRQSVAFWCNPISGHATLYWYQQILGQGPKLLIQFQNNGVVDDSQLPKDRFSAERLKGVDSTLKIQPAKLEDSAVYLCASSSTGTGYYEQYFGPGTRLTVT.

In this sample, this clonotype turned up many times. The V and J genes are TRBV27 and TRBJ2-1; D is tentatively TRBD1 or TRBD2 (6 bases each). The CDR3 is made up of 17 amino acids. V was cut by 7 bases and J by 1 base, with 20 bases left in between. Germline V CDR1 and CDR2: MNHEY, SMNVEV (reference sequence). Here the CDR3 reads CASTPAGGLRSYNEQFF. The DNA for the CDR3 is TGTGCCAGCACCCCCGCTGGGGGGCTTAGGTCCTACAATGAGCAGTTCTTC.

V and J are TRBV5-1 and TRBJ1-5; D might be TRBD1 (5 bases). The CDR3 has 15 residues. Trimming left V 4 bases short and J 2 bases short, with 13 bases between. Germline V lookup: CDR1 SGHRS, CDR2 YFSETQ. CDR3 residues: CASSETGGGNQPQHF. In nucleotides, the CDR3 is TGCGCCAGCAGCGAAACCGGGGGGGGCAATCAGCCCCAGCATTTT.

The chain links TRBV3-1 to TRBJ2-7, with 7 bases matching TRBD2. Germline CDR1 reads LGHDT; CDR2 reads YNNKEL (reference sequence). Trimming at V came to 1 base and at J to 1 base, leaving 10 bases not matched to a gene. The CDR3 runs to 17 residues. CDR3 nucleotides: TGTGCCAGCAGCCAAGGGGTGGGCTACGGGGGGTCCTACGAGCAGTACTTC. Protein product: CASSQGVGYGGSYEQYF.

This clonotype occurred many times. The chain couples TRBV28 to TRBJ1-6, with TRBD1 as a possible D gene (6 bases). Trimming left V 4 bases short and J 6 bases short, with 10 bases between. CDR1 and CDR2 from the germline V gene are MDHEN and SYDVKM. CDR3 length: 14 amino acids. As DNA, the CDR3 is TGTGCCAGCAGTTGGGGACAAATTAATTCACCCCTCCACTTT. Protein: CASSWGQINSPLHF.

The chain links TRBV5-1 to TRBJ2-2; the D gene is possibly TRBD2 (6 bases). Germline lookup yields CDR1 SGHRS and CDR2 YFSETQ. The CDR3 loop spans 15 amino acids. Trimming took off 2 bases at V and 7 bases at J, with 15 bases between the two ends. The CDR3: CASSLTTGTDGELFF. CDR3 bases: TGCGCCAGCAGCTTAACCACCGGGACTGACGGGGAGCTGTTTTTT.